This TCR beta chain stems from a study of beta chain features in type 1 diabetes (dated by TCRdb to between 2017 and 2018). With regard to the full study: Mean age, gender distribution, total cell number and subset yield were not different between patients and healthy donors. A total of some 100,000,000 sorted cells were examined across all samples, and a strong correlation was observed between cell number per subset and RNA yield. The study compared the TCRB repertoires of sorted circulating CD4+ T cell subsets in recently diagnosed type 1 diabetes patients with those in matched healthy donors. Regulatory and stem cell-like memory subsets were isolated from only 8 patients and roughly 8 healthy donors, whereas naive and central memory subsets came from all 30 or so donors. The study at large found these results: In all four CD4+ subsets, TCRB CDR3 length was moderately but significantly shorter in type 1 diabetes patients. Shorter templates might be favored by PCR, yet because patient and control samples were amplified and corrected together, any such skew would affect both groups equally. At VDJ recombination sites, patients with type 1 diabetes made fewer insertions and deleted more nucleotides, a pattern implying thymic rearrangement abnormalities. HLA sub-analyses involved small numbers of individuals, so any influence of HLA type on TCRB rearrangement remained unresolved. Because cDNA was sequenced instead of genomic DNA, highly expressing activated cells could be over-represented, though the groups showed no difference in activation or CD3 levels. The naive, central memory and regulatory TCRB repertoires appeared to resemble one another more closely among patients than among healthy donors.

Of note for this clone: What this receptor recognizes is not known. No base quality information exists; no much larger clone differs at one position.

The entire amount of isolated RNA was reverse transcribed using the High Capacity cDNA Reverse Transcription Kit, so the sequenced TCRB transcripts were expressed ones. Naive, central memory and regulatory T cell samples underwent deep immunoSEQ sequencing, averaging about 3.57 million total reads per sample. Sorted cells were lysed in RLT buffer and RNA was extracted with DNase-treated RNeasy Micro or Mini kits, depending on cell number. Each cell subset was processed on its own to prevent cross-contamination, while patient and healthy donor samples were processed together. TCRB sequences were amplified from cDNA with the immunoSEQ multiplex PCR, producing 87-bp fragments spanning the CDR3 region. Sequencing of the amplicons was done on the Illumina HiSeq platform. The source study handled its data this way. Synthetic template baselines were used to correct PCR bias computationally, reads within Hamming distance 2 were collapsed, and singletons that could not be merged were discarded. By aligning reads against IMGT, V, D and J genes, CDR3 length, and insertions or deletions at six rearrangement sites were assigned. Within each subset, clonotype counts were normalized to the number of sorted cells before true diversity and Gini coefficients were calculated with the tcR R package. The overlap coefficient, calculated on TCRB nucleotide sequences, was used to quantify repertoire sharing. As a proxy for the pre-selection repertoire, out-of-frame TCRB sequences from naive cells were analyzed. As stored in TCRdb, this immuneACCESS dataset retains in-frame rearrangements with V and J assigned. A fraction of the clones does not appear; measured against another copy, unresolved V genes explain less than half of the discrepancy, and the remainder lacks a known reason. The V and J calls and clone size are taken from that table; D and trimming were inferred from the DNA. Present in this sample are about half a million clones, approximately 28% of which were seen just once. The biggest ten clones account for roughly 0.066% of the sample.

CDR1 SGDLS and CDR2 YYNGEE were looked up in the germline V gene. The CDR3 covers 15 residues, taking in both the cysteine and the phenylalanine. The kept DNA is CDR3 alone, 45 bases in frame from the first base. The germline V and J ends show losses of 3 bases and 3 bases respectively, and no gene match explains 2 bases of the junction. A single peripheral blood draw of around 120 mL on average was collected from each donor into heparinised tubes. A BD FACSAria II was used to sort naive, central memory, regulatory and stem cell-like memory CD4+ T cells with a panel that included CD45RO, CCR7, CD25, CD127, CD95 and CD27. Purity was above 98% for every sorted population. PBMCs were isolated immediately by Lymphoprep density gradient centrifugation and stained directly without culture. Samples were stained and sorted in pairs, with one healthy donor and one patient per experiment, so that batch effects were minimized.

The clonotype originates from a man aged 18 to 30 in good health. Sequenced: naive CD4+ T cells from blood. Sample cell subset or site, as interpreted from the label and publication: true naive CD4+ T cells. The rearrangement combines TRBV9 with TRBJ2-2; 10 nucleotides in the junction match TRBD2. At the DNA level, the sequence is TGTGCCAGCAGCGAGGGACTAGCGTACACCGGGGAGCTGTTTTTT. Its product reads: CASSEGLAYTGELFF.